This note documents a single T cell receptor beta chain sequence. Antigen: not known. These data come from a study of cytomegalovirus exposure and HLA in healthy donors. Findings of the study overall: In most subjects, TCR beta sequences reportedly gave accurate predictions of HLA-A and HLA-B alleles. Cytomegalovirus status, reportedly, was diagnosed with high specificity and sensitivity by the classifier.

The PCR had 60 Vbeta and 13 Jbeta primers. Only in-frame clones appear in the TCRdb table, and some are missing; sequencing was by immunoSEQ multiplex PCR. The profile shows 90,000 to 120,000 clones, more than 75% of them singletons. V was trimmed by 11 bases and J by 5 bases, leaving 18 bases between them. This CDR3 comprises 14 residues. Germline V gene sequence: CDR1 ENHRY, CDR2 SYGVKD. This clonotype was sampled from a man aged 25 to 40 in good health and CMV-seropositive. The chain uses TRBV10-3 and TRBJ1-4; D is unresolved. Sample: PBMCs. The CDR3 loop reads CASRAGIANEKLFF. As DNA, the CDR3 is TGTGCCTCCCGCGCGGGAATAGCAAATGAAAAACTGTTTTTT.